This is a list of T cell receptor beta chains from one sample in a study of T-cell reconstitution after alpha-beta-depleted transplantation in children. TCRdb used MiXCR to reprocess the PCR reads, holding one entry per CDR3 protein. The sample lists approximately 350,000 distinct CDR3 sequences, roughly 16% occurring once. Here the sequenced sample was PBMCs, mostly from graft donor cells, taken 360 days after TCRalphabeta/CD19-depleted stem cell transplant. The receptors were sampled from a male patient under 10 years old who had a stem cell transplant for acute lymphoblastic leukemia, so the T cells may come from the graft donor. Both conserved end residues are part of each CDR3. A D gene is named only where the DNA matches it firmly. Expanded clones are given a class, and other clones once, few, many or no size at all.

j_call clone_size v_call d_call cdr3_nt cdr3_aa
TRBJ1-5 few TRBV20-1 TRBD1 TGCAGTGCTATTACAGGGGGTAATCAGCCCCAGCATTTT CSAITGGNQPQHF
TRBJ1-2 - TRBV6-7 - TGTGCCAGCAGACGCGGACAGCTTGTCCGTCCCGGCTACACCTTC CASRRGQLVRPGYTF
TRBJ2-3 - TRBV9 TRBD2 TGTGCCAGCAGCCTTTTAGCGGGAGTGGGCACAGATACGCAGTATTTT CASSLLAGVGTDTQYF
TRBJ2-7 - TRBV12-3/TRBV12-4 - TGTGCCAGCACCAGTGGGTGGGAGCAGTACTTC CASTSGWEQYF
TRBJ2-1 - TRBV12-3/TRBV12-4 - TGTGCCAGCAGTTTGGTCAGCTATGAGCAGTTCTTC CASSLVSYEQFF
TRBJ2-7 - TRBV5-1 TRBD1 TGCGCCAGCAGCTTGGCCGCGAACAGGGGCCCAAGCTCCTACGAGCAGTACTTC CASSLAANRGPSSYEQYF
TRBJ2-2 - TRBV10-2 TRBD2 TGCGCCAGCAGTGAAAAGCGGGAGGGCCTCTTTTGGCACACCGGGGAGCTGTTTTTT CASSEKREGLFWHTGELFF
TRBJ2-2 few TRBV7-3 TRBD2 TGTGCCAGCCCCGGTAACCCTAGCGGGAAACCGAACACCGGGGAGCTGTTTTTT CASPGNPSGKPNTGELFF
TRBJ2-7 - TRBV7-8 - TGTGCCAGCAGTCCCGGTAGGGTGTACGAGCAGTACTTC CASSPGRVYEQYF
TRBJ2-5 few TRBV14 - TGTGCCAGCAGCCAACTTAGCCAAGAGACCCAGTACTTC CASSQLSQETQYF
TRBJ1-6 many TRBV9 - TGTGCCAGCAGCGTGAGGGGGGGGAATTCACCCCTCCACTTT CASSVRGGNSPLHF
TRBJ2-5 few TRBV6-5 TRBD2 TGTGCCAGCAGTTTCCAGGGGACTAGCATGTACTTC CASSFQGTSMYF
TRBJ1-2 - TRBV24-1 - TGTGCCACCAGTGACCCAGCCTTCTATGGCTACACCTTC CATSDPAFYGYTF
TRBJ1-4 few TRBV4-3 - TGCGCCAGCAGCCAAGATCGGCGGCCCCTGGGGATACTGTTTTTT CASSQDRRPLGILFF
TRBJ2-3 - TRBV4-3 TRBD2 TGCGCCAGCAGCCAAAGGTCTAGCGGGAGGACAGATACGCAGTATTTT CASSQRSSGRTDTQYF
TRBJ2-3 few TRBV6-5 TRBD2 TGTGCCAGCTTCTGGACTAGCGGGGGCGACACAGATACGCAGTATTTT CASFWTSGGDTDTQYF
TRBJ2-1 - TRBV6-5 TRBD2 TGTGCCAGCAGTTACTCTTTTAGCGGGAGGGCTCCGTACAATGAGCAGTTCTTC CASSYSFSGRAPYNEQFF
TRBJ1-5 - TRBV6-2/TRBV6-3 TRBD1 TGTGCCAGCAACCCCGGGACAGACTATCAGCCCCAGCATTTT CASNPGTDYQPQHF